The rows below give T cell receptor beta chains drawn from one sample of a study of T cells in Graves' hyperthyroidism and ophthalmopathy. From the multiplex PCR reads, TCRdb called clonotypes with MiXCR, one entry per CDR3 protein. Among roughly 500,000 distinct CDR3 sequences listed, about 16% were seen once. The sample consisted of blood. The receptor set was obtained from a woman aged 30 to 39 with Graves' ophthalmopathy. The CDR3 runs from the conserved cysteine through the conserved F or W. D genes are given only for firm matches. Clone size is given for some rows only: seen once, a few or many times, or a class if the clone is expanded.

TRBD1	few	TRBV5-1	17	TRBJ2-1	TGCGCCAGCAGCTTGGCCAGAGGACAGGTTACCTACAATGAGCAGTTCTTC	CASSLARGQVTYNEQFF
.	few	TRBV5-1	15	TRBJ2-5	TGCGCCAGCAGCTTGCGGGGGCGTGGGGAAGAGACCCAGTACTTC	CASSLRGRGEETQYF
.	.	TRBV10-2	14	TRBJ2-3	TGCACCAGCAGTGTCAGCTGGGGCACAGATACGCAGTATTTT	CTSSVSWGTDTQYF
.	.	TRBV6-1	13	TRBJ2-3	TGTGCCAGCAGTTATGACTCCACAGATACGCAGTATTTT	CASSYDSTDTQYF
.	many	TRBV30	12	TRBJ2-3	TGTGCCTGGAGTGTTGGCACAGATACGCAGTATTTT	CAWSVGTDTQYF
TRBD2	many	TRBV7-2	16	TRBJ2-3	TGTGCCAGCAGCTTCCCGGGACTAGCGAACACAGATACGCAGTATTTT	CASSFPGLANTDTQYF
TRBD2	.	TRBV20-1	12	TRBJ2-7	TGCAGTGCCACCAGGACTAGCGACGAGCAGTACTTC	CSATRTSDEQYF
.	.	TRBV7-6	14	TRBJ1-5	TGTGCCAGCAGCTTACGAGTGGGGTATCAGCCCCAGCATTTT	CASSLRVGYQPQHF
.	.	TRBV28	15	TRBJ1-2	TGTGCCACCCTGGGCAGGGACCGGGGCGACTATGGCTACACCTTC	CATLGRDRGDYGYTF
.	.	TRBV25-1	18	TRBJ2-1	TGTGCCAGCAGTGATCCTACAGCACTTCAGGGTCCCTACAATGAGCAGTTCTTC	CASSDPTALQGPYNEQFF
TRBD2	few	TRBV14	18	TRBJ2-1	TGTGCCAGCAGCCGCCGGATACATAGCGGGAGGAGGTACAATGAGCAGTTCTTC	CASSRRIHSGRRYNEQFF
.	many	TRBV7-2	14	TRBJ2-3	TGTGCCAGCAGCTTAAGCGCAGGGACAGATACGCAGTATTTT	CASSLSAGTDTQYF
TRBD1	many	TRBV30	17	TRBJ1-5	TGTGCCTGGAGTGGACTACAGGGGGCACGGGGCAATCAGCCCCAGCATTTT	CAWSGLQGARGNQPQHF
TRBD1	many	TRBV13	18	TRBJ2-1	TGTGCCAGCAGCCCCCCGACAGGGGGCCCCAACTCCTACAATGAGCAGTTCTTC	CASSPPTGGPNSYNEQFF
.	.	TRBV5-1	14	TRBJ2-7	TGCGCCAGCAAGCAAACAGGGTTCGGCTACGAGCAGTACTTC	CASKQTGFGYEQYF
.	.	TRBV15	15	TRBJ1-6	TGTGCCACCAGCAGAGAACTTACGAGCAATTCACCCCTCCACTTT	CATSRELTSNSPLHF
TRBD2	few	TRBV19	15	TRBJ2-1	TGTGCCAGCAGGAGGGCGGGAGGTAGCTACAATGAGCAGTTCTTC	CASRRAGGSYNEQFF
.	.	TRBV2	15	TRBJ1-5	TGTGCCAGCAGTGTGTTAACGCGGAGTAATCAGCCCCAGCATTTT	CASSVLTRSNQPQHF
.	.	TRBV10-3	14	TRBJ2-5	TGTGCCATCAGTGAGTCGGGTAGAGAAGAGACCCAGTACTTC	CAISESGREETQYF
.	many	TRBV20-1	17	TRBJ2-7	TGCAGTGCCAGAGTAGGACCGGGACTCCCTTACTCCTACGAGCAGTACTTC	CSARVGPGLPYSYEQYF
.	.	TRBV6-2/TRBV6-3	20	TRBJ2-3	TGTGCCAGCAGTTACGGGCTGGGTGTGTGGAGGGGTCAGGGCACAGATACGCAGTATTTT	CASSYGLGVWRGQGTDTQYF
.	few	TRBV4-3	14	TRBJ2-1	TGCGCCAGCAGCCAAGGTCGAAAGGACCCAGAGCAGTTCTTC	CASSQGRKDPEQFF
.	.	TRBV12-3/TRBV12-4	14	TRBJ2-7	TGTGCCAGCAGTTGGGGAGGGGGGGGCTACGAGCAGTACTTC	CASSWGGGGYEQYF
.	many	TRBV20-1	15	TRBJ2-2	TGCAGTGCTAGAGATCCCAGCGACTTCACCGGGGAGCTGTTTTTT	CSARDPSDFTGELFF
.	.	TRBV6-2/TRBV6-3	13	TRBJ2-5	TGTGCCAGCAGTTACTCGAGACGACAGACCCAGTACTTC	CASSYSRRQTQYF
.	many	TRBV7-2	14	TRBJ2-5	TGTGCCAGCAACCCGGGACCGACACAAGAGACCCAGTACTTC	CASNPGPTQETQYF
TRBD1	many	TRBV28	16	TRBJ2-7	TGTGCCAGCAGTTTCCACTCCCTCGACAGGGGGTGGGAGCAGTACTTC	CASSFHSLDRGWEQYF
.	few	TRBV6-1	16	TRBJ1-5	TGTGCCAGCCTTCCTAAGGGGGGGCTAAGCAATCAGCCCCAGCATTTT	CASLPKGGLSNQPQHF
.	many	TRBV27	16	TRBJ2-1	TGTGCCAGCAGTATTAACTGGGAAAGCTCCTACAATGAGCAGTTCTTC	CASSINWESSYNEQFF
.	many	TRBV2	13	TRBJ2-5	TGTGCCAGCAATAGGGAGTTGGGAGAGACCCAGTACTTC	CASNRELGETQYF
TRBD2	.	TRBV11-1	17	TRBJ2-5	TGTGCCAGCAAACGGGGACTAGCGGGAGGGGACCGCAAGACCCAGTACTTC	CASKRGLAGGDRKTQYF